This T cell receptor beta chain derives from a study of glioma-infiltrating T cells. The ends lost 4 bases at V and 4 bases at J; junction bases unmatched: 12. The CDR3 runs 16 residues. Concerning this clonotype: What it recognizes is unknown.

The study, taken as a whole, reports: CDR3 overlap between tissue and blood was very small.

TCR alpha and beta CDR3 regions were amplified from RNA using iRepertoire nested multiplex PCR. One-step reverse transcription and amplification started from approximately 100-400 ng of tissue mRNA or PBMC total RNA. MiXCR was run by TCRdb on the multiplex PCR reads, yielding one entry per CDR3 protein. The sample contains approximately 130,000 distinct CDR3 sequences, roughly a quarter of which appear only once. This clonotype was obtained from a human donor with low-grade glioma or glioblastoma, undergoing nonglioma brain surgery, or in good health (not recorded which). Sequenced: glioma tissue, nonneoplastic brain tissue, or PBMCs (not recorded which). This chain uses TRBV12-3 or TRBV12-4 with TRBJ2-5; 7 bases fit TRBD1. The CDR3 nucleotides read TGTGCCAGCAGTTCCTCCCTTAGCAGGGGGATAGAGACCCAGTACTTC. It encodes CASSSSLSRGIETQYF.